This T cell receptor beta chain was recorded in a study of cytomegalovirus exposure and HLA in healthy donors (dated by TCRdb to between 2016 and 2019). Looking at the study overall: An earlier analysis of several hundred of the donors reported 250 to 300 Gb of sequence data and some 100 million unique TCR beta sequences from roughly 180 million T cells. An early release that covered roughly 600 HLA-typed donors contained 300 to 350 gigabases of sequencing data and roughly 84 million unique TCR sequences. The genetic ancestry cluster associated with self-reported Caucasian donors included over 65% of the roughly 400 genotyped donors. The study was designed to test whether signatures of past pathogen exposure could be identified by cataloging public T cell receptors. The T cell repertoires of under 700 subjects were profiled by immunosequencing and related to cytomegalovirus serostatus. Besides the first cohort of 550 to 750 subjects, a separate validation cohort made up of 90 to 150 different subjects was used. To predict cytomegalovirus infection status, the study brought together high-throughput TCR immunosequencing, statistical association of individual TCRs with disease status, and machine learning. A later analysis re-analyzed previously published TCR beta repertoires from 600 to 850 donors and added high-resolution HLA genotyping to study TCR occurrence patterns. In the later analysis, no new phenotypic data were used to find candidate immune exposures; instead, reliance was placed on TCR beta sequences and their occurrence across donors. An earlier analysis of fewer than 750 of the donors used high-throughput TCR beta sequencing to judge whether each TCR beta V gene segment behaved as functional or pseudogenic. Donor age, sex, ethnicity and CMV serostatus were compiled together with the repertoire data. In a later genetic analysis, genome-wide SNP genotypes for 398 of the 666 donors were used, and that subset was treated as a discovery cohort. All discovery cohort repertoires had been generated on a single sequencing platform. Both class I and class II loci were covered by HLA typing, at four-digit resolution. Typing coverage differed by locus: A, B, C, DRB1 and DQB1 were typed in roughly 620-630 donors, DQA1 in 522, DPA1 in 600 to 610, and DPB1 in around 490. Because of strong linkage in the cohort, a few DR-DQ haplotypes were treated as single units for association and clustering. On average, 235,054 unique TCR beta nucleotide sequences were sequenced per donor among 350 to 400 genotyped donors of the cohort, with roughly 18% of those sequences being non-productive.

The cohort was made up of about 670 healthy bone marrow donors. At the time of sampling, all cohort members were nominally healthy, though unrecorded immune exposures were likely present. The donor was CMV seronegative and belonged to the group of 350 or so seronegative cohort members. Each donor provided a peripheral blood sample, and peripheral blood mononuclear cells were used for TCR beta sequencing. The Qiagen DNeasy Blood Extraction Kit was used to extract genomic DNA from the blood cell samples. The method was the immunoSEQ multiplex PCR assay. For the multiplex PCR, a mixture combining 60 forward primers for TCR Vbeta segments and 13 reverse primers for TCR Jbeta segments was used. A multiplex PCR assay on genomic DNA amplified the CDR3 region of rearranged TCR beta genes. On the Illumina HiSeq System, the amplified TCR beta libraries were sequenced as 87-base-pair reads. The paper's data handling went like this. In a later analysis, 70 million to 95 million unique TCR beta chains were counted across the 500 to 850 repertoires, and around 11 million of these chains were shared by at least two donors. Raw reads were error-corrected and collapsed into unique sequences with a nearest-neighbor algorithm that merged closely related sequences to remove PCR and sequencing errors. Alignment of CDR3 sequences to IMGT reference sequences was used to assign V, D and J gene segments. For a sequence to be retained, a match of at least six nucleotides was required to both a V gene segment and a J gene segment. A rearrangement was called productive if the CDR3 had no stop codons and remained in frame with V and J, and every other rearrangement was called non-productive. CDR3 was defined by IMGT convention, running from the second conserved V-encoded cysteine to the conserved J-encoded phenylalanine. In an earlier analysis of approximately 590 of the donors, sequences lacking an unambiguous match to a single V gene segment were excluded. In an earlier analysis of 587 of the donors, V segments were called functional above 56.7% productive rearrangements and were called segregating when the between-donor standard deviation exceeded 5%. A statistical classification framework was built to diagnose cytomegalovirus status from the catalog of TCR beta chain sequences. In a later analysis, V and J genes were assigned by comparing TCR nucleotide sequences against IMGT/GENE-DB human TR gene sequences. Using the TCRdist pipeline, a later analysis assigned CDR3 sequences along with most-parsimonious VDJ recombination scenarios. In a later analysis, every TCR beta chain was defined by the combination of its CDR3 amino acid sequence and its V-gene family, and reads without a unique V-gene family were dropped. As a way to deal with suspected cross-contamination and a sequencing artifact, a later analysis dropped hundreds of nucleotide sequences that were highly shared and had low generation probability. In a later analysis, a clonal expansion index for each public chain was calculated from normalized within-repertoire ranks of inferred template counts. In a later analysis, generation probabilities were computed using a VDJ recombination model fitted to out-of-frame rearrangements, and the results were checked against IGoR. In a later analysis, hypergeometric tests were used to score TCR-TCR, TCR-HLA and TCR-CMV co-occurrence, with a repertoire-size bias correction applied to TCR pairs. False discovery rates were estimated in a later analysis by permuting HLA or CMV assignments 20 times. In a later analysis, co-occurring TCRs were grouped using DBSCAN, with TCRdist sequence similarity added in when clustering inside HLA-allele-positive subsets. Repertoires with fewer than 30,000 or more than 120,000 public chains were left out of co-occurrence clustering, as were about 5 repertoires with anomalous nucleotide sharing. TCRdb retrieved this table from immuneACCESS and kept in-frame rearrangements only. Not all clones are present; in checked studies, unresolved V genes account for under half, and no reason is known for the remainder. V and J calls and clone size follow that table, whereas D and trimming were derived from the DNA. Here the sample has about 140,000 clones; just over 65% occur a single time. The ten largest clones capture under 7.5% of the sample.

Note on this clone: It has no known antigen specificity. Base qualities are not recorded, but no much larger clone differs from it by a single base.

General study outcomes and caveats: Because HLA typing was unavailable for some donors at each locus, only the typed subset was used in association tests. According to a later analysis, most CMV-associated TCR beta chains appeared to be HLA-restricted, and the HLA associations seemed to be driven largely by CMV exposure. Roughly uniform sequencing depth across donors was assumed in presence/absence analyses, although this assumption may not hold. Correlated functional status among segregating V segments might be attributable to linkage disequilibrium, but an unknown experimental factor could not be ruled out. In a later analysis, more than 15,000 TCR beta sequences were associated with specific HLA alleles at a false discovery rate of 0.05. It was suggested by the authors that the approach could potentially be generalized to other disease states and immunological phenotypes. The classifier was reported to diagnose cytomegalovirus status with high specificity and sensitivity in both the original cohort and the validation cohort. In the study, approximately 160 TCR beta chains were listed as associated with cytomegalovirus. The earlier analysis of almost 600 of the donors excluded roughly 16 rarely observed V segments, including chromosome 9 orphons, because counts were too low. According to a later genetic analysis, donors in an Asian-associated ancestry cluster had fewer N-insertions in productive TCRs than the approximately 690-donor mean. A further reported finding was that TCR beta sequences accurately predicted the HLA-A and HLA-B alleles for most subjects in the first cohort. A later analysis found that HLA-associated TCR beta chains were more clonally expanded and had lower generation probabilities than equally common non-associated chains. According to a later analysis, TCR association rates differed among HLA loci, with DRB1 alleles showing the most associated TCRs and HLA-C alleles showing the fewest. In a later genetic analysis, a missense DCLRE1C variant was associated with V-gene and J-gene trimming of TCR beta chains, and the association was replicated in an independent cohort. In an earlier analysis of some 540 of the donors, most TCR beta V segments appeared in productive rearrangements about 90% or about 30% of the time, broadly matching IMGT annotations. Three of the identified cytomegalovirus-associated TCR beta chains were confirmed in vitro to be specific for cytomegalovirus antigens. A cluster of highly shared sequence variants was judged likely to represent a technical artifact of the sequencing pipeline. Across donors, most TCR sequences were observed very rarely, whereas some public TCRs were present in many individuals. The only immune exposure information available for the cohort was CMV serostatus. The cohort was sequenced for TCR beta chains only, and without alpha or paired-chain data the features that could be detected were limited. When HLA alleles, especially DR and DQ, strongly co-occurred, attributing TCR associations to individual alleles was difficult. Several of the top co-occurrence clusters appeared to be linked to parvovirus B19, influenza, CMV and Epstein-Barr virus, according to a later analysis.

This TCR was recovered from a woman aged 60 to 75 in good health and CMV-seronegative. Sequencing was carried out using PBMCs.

CDR3 reads: CASSYSAAGNQPQHF. DNA sequence: TGTGCCAGCAGTTACTCGGCGGCAGGCAATCAGCCCCAGCATTTT. The V and J genes are TRBV6-6 and TRBJ1-5; no confident D gene assignment can be made. Between the V and J ends, shortened by 0 bases and 2 bases respectively, the junction contains 8 bases. Including cysteine and phenylalanine, the CDR3 has 15 amino acids. Only CDR3 DNA is held: 45 bases, read in frame from base 1. CDR1 and CDR2 are drawn from the germline V gene (reference sequence): MNHNY, SVGAGI.